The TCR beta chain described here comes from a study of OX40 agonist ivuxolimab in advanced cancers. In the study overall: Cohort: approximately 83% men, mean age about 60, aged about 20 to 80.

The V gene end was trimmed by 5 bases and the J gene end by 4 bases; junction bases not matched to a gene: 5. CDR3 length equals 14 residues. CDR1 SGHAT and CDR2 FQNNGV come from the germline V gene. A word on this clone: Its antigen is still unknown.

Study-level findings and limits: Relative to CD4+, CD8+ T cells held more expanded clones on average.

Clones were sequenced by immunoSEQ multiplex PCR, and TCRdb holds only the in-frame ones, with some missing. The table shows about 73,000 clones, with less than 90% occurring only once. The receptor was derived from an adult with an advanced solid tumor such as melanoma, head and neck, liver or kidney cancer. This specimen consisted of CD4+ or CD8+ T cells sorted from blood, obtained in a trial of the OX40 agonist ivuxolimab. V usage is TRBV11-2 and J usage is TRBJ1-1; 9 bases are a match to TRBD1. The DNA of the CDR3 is TGTGCCAGCAGCCAAGCGGACAGGGGCACTGAAGCTTTCTTT. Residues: CASSQADRGTEAFF.